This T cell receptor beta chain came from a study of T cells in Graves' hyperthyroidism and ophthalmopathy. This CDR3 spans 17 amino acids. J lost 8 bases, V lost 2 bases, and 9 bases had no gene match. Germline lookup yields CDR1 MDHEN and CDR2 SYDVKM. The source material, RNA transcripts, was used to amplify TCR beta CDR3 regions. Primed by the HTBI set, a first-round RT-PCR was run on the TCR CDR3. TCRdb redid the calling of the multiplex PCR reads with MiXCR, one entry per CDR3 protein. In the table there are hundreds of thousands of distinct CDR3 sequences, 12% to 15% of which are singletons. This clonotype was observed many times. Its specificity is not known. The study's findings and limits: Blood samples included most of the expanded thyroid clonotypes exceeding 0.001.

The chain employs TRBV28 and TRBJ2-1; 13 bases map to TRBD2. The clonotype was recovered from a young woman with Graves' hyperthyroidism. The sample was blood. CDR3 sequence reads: CASSLQTGLAGEDEQFF. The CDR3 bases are TGTGCCAGCAGTTTACAAACTGGACTAGCGGGAGAGGATGAGCAGTTCTTC. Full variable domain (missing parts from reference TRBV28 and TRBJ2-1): DVKVTQSSRYLVKRTGEKVFLECVQDMDHENMFWYRQDPGLGLRLIYFSYDVKMKEKGDIPEGYSVSREKKERFSLILESASTNQTSMYLCASSLQTGLAGEDEQFFGPGTRLTVL.